The TCR beta chain under discussion was sequenced for a study of T cells in Graves' hyperthyroidism and ophthalmopathy. Study-wide results and limits: Before onset, by a median of around six months, the model predicted ophthalmopathy.

Stable Graves' hyperthyroidism meant no ophthalmopathy progression within 18 months. Hyperthyroidism in the patients, aged 18 to 65, was newly diagnosed and under 2 months in duration. In regard to this clonotype: Its antigen is unidentified.

Template material for amplifying TCR beta CDR3 regions consisted of RNA transcripts. TCR CDR3 regions were first amplified by RT-PCR with HTBI primers. One entry per CDR3 protein, called by TCRdb with MiXCR from the multiplex PCR reads. The sample has some 700,000 distinct CDR3 sequences; 15% to 20% are singletons. The CDR3 totals 15 residues. CDR1 is MNHNY and CDR2 is SVGAGI in the germline V gene (reference sequence). Trimming cost V 2 bases and J 1 base, with 8 bases left between them. V gene TRBV6-6 combines with J gene TRBJ2-2; TRBD1 is a possible D gene (5 bases). The TCR sequence derives from a man aged 45-65 years with Graves' hyperthyroidism. Sequencing was performed on blood. CDR3 in DNA: TGTGCCAGCAGTTACCAGCAGGGGAACACCGGGGAGCTGTTTTTT. Translated, it gives CASSYQQGNTGELFF.